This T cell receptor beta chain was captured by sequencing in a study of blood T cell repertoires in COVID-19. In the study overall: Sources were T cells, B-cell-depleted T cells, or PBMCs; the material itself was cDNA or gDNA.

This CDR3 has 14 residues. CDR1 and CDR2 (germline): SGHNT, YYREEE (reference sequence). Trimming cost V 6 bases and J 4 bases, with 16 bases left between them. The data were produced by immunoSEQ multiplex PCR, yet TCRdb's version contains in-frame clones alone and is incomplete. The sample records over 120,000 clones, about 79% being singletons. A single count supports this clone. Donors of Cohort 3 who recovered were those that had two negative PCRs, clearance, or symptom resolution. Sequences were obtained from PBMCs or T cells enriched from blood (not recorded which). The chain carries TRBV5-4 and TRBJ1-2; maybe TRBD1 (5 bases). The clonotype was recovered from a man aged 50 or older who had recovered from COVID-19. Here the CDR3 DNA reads TGTGCCAGCACCGGGAGGGGAGACCCCTATGGCTACACCTTC. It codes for CASTGRGDPYGYTF. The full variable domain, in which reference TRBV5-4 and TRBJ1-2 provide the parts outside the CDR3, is ETGVTQSPTHLIKTRGQQVTLRCSSQSGHNTVSWYQQALGQGPQFIFQYYREEENGRGNFPPRFSGLQFPNYSSELNVNALELDDSALYLCASTGRGDPYGYTFGSGTRLTVV.